The sample holds many counts of the clone carrying this T cell receptor (beta chain). This sample was included in a study of Graves' ophthalmopathy and Graves' hyperthyroidism. The CDR3 spans 13 residues. The V end lost 2 bases, the J end lost 4 bases, and 8 bases lay between the germline ends. The V gene's germline CDR1 is KGHSH and CDR2 LQKENI. Investigators amplified TCR beta CDR3 regions from RNA transcripts. Second-round multiplex PCR followed a first-round RT-PCR using HTBI primers. TCRdb independently ran MiXCR on the multiplex PCR reads; one entry per CDR3 protein. The sample holds fewer than 350,000 distinct CDR3 sequences, 17% seen once.

The chain joins TRBV18 to TRBJ1-2; D gene ambiguous. This clonotype originated in an adult man with Graves' ophthalmopathy. The sample consisted of peripheral blood. CDR3 sequence (DNA): TGTGCCAGCTCACCAGACACATCCTATGGCTACACCTTC. Its translation is CASSPDTSYGYTF.